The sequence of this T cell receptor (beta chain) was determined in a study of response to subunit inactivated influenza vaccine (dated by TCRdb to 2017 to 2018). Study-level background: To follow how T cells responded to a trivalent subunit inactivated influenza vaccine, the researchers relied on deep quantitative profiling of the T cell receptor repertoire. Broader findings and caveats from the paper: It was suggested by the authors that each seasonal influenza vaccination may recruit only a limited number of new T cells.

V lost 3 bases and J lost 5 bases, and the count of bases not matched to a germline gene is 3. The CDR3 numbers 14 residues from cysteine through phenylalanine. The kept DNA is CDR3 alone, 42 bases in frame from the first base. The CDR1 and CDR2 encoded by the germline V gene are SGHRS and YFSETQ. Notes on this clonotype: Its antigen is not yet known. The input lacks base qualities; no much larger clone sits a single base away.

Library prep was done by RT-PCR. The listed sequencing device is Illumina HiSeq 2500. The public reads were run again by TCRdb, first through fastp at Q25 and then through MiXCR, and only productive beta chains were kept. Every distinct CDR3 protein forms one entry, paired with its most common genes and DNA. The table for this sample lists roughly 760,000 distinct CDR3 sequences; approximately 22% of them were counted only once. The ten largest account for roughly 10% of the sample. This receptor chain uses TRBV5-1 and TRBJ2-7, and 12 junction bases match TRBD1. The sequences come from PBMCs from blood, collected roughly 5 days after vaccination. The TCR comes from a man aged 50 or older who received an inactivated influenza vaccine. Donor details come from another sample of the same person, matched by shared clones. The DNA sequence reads TGCGCCAGCAGCTCGGGACAGGGGGCTAACGAGCAGTACTTC. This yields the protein CASSSGQGANEQYF.